These 10 T cell receptor beta chains share one sample of origin, sequenced in a study of T cell repertoires in cytomegalovirus infection. TCRdb called the reads again in MiXCR, with one record for every CDR3 protein. The sample includes about a million distinct CDR3 sequences, roughly 31% of them seen just once. For these receptors, no antigen is known. The source was cultured CD8+ T cells from PBMCs, collected from culture after CMV antigen stimulation. These receptors all come from a human donor in good health (CMV status not recorded). Some clones in this sample may be carry-over from other donors' samples.

The chain combines TRBV25-1 with TRBJ2-7; tentative D call: TRBD2 (6 bases). The CDR3 extends over 15 amino acids. The ends were cut back, 3 bases at V and 0 bases at J, with 12 bases in the middle. Germline V gene sequence: CDR1 MGHDK, CDR2 SYGVNS. CDR3 region: CASSDWGRSSYEQYF. The CDR3 DNA reads as TGTGCCAGCAGTGATTGGGGGAGGAGCTCCTACGAGCAGTACTTC.

The J gene is TRBJ1-1, the V gene TRBV11-1, with 9 bases lining up with TRBD1. The CDR3 spans 15 residues. V lost 5 bases and J lost 7; bases outside the gene matches: 11. The germline V gene has CDR1 SGHAT and CDR2 FQDESV (reference sequence). The CDR3 protein is CASSMSYRGRVEAFF. The CDR3 DNA is TGTGCCAGCAGCATGAGCTACAGGGGGCGGGTTGAAGCTTTCTTT.

This clonotype was seen more than once but under ten times. This chain joins TRBV19 and TRBJ1-1; a possible D gene is TRBD1 (5 bases). This CDR3 comprises 13 residues. Trimming took off 1 base at V and 6 bases at J, with 9 bases between the two ends. The germline V gene has CDR1 LNHDA and CDR2 SQIVND (reference sequence). The CDR3 is CASSIGRTSEAFF. The CDR3 DNA is TGTGCCAGTAGTATAGGACGGACATCTGAAGCTTTCTTT.

This clonotype was counted many times. The chain combines TRBV7-2 with TRBJ2-4; D possibly corresponds to TRBD2 (6 bases). The germline V and J ends were trimmed by 3 bases and 3 bases, with 12 bases remaining between them. Germline lookup yields CDR1 SGHTA and CDR2 FQGNSA. There are 15 residues in the CDR3. The CDR3: CASSFSGALKNIQYF. The CDR3 coding sequence is TGTGCCAGCAGCTTTAGCGGAGCTCTCAAAAACATTCAGTACTTC.

This clonotype was detected only a few times. This chain links TRBV29-1 with TRBJ2-5; 11 bases fit TRBD2. J was trimmed by 2 bases and V by 3 bases; bases with no gene match: 5. The germline V gene encodes CDR1 SQVTM and CDR2 ANQGSEA. The CDR3 runs to 15 residues. This CDR3 reads CSVEGTSGKQETQYF. In nucleotides, the CDR3 is TGCAGCGTTGAGGGGACTAGCGGCAAACAAGAGACCCAGTACTTC.

The rearrangement links TRBV25-1 to TRBJ1-1; weak D call: TRBD1 (5 bases). The CDR3 runs 14 residues. Trimming removed 5 bases from V and 1 base from J, with 11 bases in between. CDR1 is MGHDK, CDR2 SYGVNS, per germline. CDR3 residues: CASSPGAENTEAFF. The CDR3 DNA follows: TGTGCCAGCAGTCCTGGGGCGGAGAACACTGAAGCTTTCTTT.

This clonotype has only a few counts. The DNA of the CDR3 is TGTGCCAGCAGCTTACGGGCGGAATACACCTTC. It translates to CASSLRAEYTF. The chain couples TRBV7-9 to TRBJ1-2; no clear D. In germline, CDR1 is SEHNR, CDR2 FQNEAQ (reference sequence). Deletions cut 2 bases from V and 11 bases from J, with 9 bases between. This CDR3 is built from 11 residues.

V and J are TRBV7-2 and TRBJ2-1, with 9 bases fitting TRBD1. Germline V gene lookup returns CDR1 SGHTA and CDR2 FQGNSA. This CDR3 contains 14 residues. V was pared by 5 bases and J by 7 bases, with 6 bases of the junction left unmatched. CDR3 region: CASSHSTGGNEQFF. The CDR3 DNA reads as TGTGCCAGCAGCCACTCGACAGGGGGAAATGAGCAGTTCTTC.

V is TRBV6-1 and J is TRBJ2-7; perhaps D is TRBD1 or TRBD2 (5 bases each). The length of the CDR3 is 17 residues. With 1 base removed from V and 2 bases from J, the gap between germline ends came to 18 bases. Germline CDR1 and CDR2: MNHNS and SASEGT. CDR3 in DNA: TGTGCCAGCAGTGAAGTGTGGAGGAGGCAGGGACCCTACGAGCAGTACGTC. The encoded protein is CASSEVWRRQGPYEQYV.

This clonotype appeared a few times. The chain joins TRBV18 to TRBJ2-2; 7 bases fit TRBD1. This CDR3 comprises 16 residues. The V segment lost 6 bases and the J segment 0 bases; nucleotides outside the gene matches: 7. The germline gives CDR1 KGHSH, CDR2 LQKENI. The chain's CDR3 is CASSPSGTANTGELFF. The CDR3 nucleotides are TGTGCCAGCTCCCCTTCCGGGACAGCGAACACCGGGGAGCTGTTTTTT.